Following are 15 T cell receptor beta chains from one sample sequenced in a study of cytomegalovirus exposure and HLA in healthy donors. Primers included in the PCR were 60 Vbeta and 13 Jbeta primers. Profiling relied on immunoSEQ multiplex PCR, and the TCRdb table lists in-frame clones only, not all of them. The sample holds tens of thousands of clones. Sequencing was carried out using PBMCs. The receptors were sampled from a woman between 35 and 50 years old in good health and CMV-seronegative.

This chain connects TRBV9 to TRBJ2-2; D perhaps matches TRBD1 (5 bases). The CDR3 totals 15 residues. With 2 bases removed from V and 1 base from J, the gap between germline ends came to 9 bases. CDR1 SGDLS and CDR2 YYNGEE come from the germline V gene. The CDR3 sequence: CASSVMGRNTGELFF. CDR3 bases: TGTGCCAGCAGCGTGATGGGGCGGAACACCGGGGAGCTGTTTTTT.

The chain is built from TRBV18 and TRBJ2-7, with TRBD1 matching 8 bases. CDR3 length: 13 residues. The V and J ends lost 6 bases and 1 base, in that order; junction bases with no gene match: 2. Germline V gene sequence: CDR1 KGHSH, CDR2 LQKENI. CDR3 nucleotide sequence: TGTGCCAGCTCTAGACAGGGGTCCTACGAGCAGTACTTC. It translates to CASSRQGSYEQYF. The full variable domain, its missing parts supplied by reference TRBV18 and TRBJ2-7, is NAGVMQNPRHLVRRRGQEARLRCSPMKGHSHVYWYRQLPEEGLKFMVYLQKENIIDESGMPKERFSAEFPKEGPSILRIQQVVRGDSAAYFCASSRQGSYEQYFGPGTRLTVT.

The J gene is TRBJ1-1, the V gene TRBV6-1; D not certain. The V end was cut by 0 bases, the J end by 0 bases, with 5 bases between. The CDR3 has 14 residues. Germline-derived CDR1 and CDR2 are MNHNS and SASEGT. This chain's CDR3 is CASSEAGMNTEAFF. CDR3 sequence (DNA): TGTGCCAGCAGTGAAGCGGGCATGAACACTGAAGCTTTCTTT.

This rearrangement joins TRBV19 to TRBJ2-7, with 8 bases lining up with TRBD1. J lost 3 bases, V lost 6 bases, and 16 bases had no gene match. The CDR3 totals 17 residues. The germline V gene encodes CDR1 LNHDA and CDR2 SQIVND (reference sequence). The CDR3, as DNA: TGTGCCAGTAGCTTCGGGACAGGTGGGGGTAAGGACTACGAGCAGTACTTC. As protein: CASSFGTGGGKDYEQYF. The full variable domain, its missing parts supplied by reference TRBV19 and TRBJ2-7, is DGGITQSPKYLFRKEGQNVTLSCEQNLNHDAMYWYRQDPGQGLRLIYYSQIVNDFQKGDIAEGYSVSREKKESFPLTVTSAQKNPTAFYLCASSFGTGGGKDYEQYFGPGTRLTVT.

The CDR3 nucleotides read TGTGCCAGCAGCTTAGCGCTGGGCCCAACCTACGAGCAGTACTTC. It specifies CASSLALGPTYEQYF. The rearrangement links TRBV11-2 to TRBJ2-7, with D unresolved. The CDR3 runs 15 residues. V was clipped by 1 base and J by 2 bases, with 12 bases between them. Germline CDR1 reads SGHAT; CDR2 reads FQNNGV.

The chain has TRBV28 and TRBJ1-5; D uncertain. The CDR3 covers 15 residues. Trimming took off 5 bases at V and 4 bases at J, with 15 bases between the two ends. Germline loops: CDR1 MDHEN, CDR2 SYDVKM. The CDR3 region has the DNA TGTGCCAGCAGTCCCCGCGGGGAGTGGAATCAGCCCCAGCATTTT. Encoded protein: CASSPRGEWNQPQHF.

The genes are TRBV7-9 and TRBJ1-4; D may be TRBD1 (5 bases). In germline, CDR1 is SEHNR, CDR2 FQNEAQ (reference sequence). The CDR3 is 15 amino acids. V lost 1 base and J lost 2, with 8 bases in between. DNA for the CDR3: TGTGCCAGCAGCTTAGAGGGGAGGACTAATGAAAAACTGTTTTTT. It specifies CASSLEGRTNEKLFF.

The chain couples TRBV4-2 to TRBJ2-3, with TRBD1 matching 7 bases. CDR1 and CDR2 (germline): LGHNA, YNFKEQ. This CDR3 contains 17 residues. V trimming: 0 bases; J trimming: 2 bases; junction bases outside the gene matches: 8. CDR3 DNA: TGTGCCAGCAGCCAAGATTTAAGCAGGGGGTTCACAGATACGCAGTATTTT. Protein: CASSQDLSRGFTDTQYF.

The J gene is TRBJ1-1, the V gene TRBV7-2; 9 bases line up with TRBD1. The germline gives CDR1 SGHTA, CDR2 FQGNSA. CDR3 size: 15 residues. Trimming took 5 bases from V and 6 from J; bases not matched to a gene: 10. This CDR3 is CASSLYRDRDSEAFF. Here the CDR3 DNA reads TGTGCCAGCAGCCTCTACCGGGACAGGGATTCTGAAGCTTTCTTT.

The chain joins TRBV4-2 to TRBJ2-1, with 13 bases that match TRBD2. CDR3 length: 14 residues. Germline assignment: CDR1 LGHNA and CDR2 YNFKEQ. Trimming cost V 6 bases and J 6 bases; bases outside gene matches: 2. CDR3 in amino acids: CASRGLAGLNEQFF. The CDR3 DNA follows: TGTGCCAGCAGGGGACTAGCGGGACTCAATGAGCAGTTCTTC.

CDR3 in DNA: TGTGCCAGCAGCTCACCGGGAGTAGCGGGGATCTACAATGAGCAGTTCTTC. It yields the protein CASSSPGVAGIYNEQFF. The J gene is TRBJ2-1, the V gene TRBV7-9, with TRBD2 identical over 8 bases. The CDR3 runs to 17 residues. V shed 4 bases, J shed 3 bases, and the junction held 11 bases outside the gene matches. Germline CDR1 and CDR2: SEHNR and FQNEAQ (reference sequence).

The chain joins TRBV4-3 to TRBJ1-2; 7 nucleotides agree with TRBD1. V dropped 3 bases and J dropped 5; count of bases not matched to a gene: 21. The CDR3 has 19 amino acids. CDR1 is LGHNA and CDR2 is YSLEER in the germline V gene. The CDR3 protein is CASSHVPGQTYSALYGYTF. CDR3 coding DNA: TGCGCCAGCAGCCACGTGCCGGGACAGACATATTCTGCCCTGTATGGCTACACCTTC.

Concerning this clone: A read error may account for a junction end that differs from germline. The chain combines TRBV29-1 with TRBJ2-7, with D possibly matching TRBD2 (6 bases). The CDR3 length is 14 residues. CDR1 is SQVTM, CDR2 ANQGSEA, per germline. In DNA form, the CDR3 reads TGCAGCGTCGGAGGGACCGCTAGATCCTACGAGCAGTCCTTC. Translated: CSVGGTARSYEQSF.

The CDR3 nucleotides are TGTGCCAGCAGCTTGACAGGGGGAGATCCGGATGGCTACACCTTC. It yields the protein CASSLTGGDPDGYTF. This chain uses TRBV7-3 with TRBJ1-2; 9 nucleotides match TRBD1. The junction had 8 bases not matched to a gene; V was cut back by 3 bases and J by 6 bases. The CDR3 loop spans 15 amino acids. Germline assignment: CDR1 SGHTA and CDR2 FQGTGA.

The rearrangement joins TRBV7-9 to TRBJ1-1; D not certain. The V end lost 1 base, the J end lost 2 bases, and 11 bases lay between the germline ends. Per germline, CDR1 SEHNR and CDR2 FQNEAQ (reference sequence). The length of the CDR3 is 15 residues. In DNA form, the CDR3 reads TGTGCCAGCAGCTTAGGAAGTAGGAGAAACACTGAAGCTTTCTTT. This translates into CASSLGSRRNTEAFF.